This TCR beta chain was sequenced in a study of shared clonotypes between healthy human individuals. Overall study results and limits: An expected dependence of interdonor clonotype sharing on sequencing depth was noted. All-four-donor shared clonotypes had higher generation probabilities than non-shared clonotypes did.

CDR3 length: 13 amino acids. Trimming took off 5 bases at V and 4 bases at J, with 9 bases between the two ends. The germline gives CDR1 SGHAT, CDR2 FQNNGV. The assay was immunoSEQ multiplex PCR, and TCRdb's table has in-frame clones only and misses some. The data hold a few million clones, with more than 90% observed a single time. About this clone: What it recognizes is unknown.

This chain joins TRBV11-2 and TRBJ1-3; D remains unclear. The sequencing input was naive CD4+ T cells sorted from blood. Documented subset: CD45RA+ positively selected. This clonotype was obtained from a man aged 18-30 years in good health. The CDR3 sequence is CASSINVGNTIYF. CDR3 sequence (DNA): TGTGCCAGCAGCATAAATGTGGGAAACACCATATATTTT.